These 17 T cell receptor beta chains originate from one sample sequenced in a study of blood T cells in healthy people across ages. PCR was performed a second time for 7 to 11 cycles using a sample-barcoded 5' primer and a J-beta primer mix. TCRdb itself ran the 5' RACE reads through MiXCR, one entry per CDR3 protein. The sample has over 700,000 distinct CDR3 sequences; roughly 50% are singletons. Specimen: blood. The receptors come from an elderly man in good health.

This chain's CDR3 is CASSLGASGSSYNEQYF. CDR3 DNA sequence: TGTGCCAGCAGCTTAGGGGCTAGCGGGAGCTCCTACAATGAGCAGTACTTC. The chain recombines TRBV7-6 with TRBJ2-1; 10 nucleotides align to TRBD2. The J call could be wrong; TRBJ2-7 is a better fit for the DNA end. Germline V gives CDR1 SGHVS, CDR2 FNYEAQ. The CDR3 loop spans 17 amino acids.

A note on this clonotype: An end of the junction differs from the germline gene, which may be a read error. This chain uses TRBV6-2 or TRBV6-3 with TRBJ2-4; D is undetermined. The end of the DNA is better explained by TRBJ2-7, so the J call may be wrong. The germline V gene encodes CDR1 MNHEY and CDR2 SVGEGT. The CDR3 length is 15 residues. The CDR3 DNA is TGTGCCAGCAATTACGAACCGGGCCCCACCTACGAGCAGTACTTC. It codes for CASNYEPGPTYEQYF.

The chain combines TRBV29-1 with TRBJ2-2, with 7 bases lining up with TRBD1. The V gene end was trimmed by 6 bases and the J gene end by 4 bases; junction bases not matched to a gene: 8. This CDR3 contains 14 residues. Germline V gene data show CDR1 as SQVTM and CDR2 as ANQGSEA. The CDR3 here is CSVLTGQVTGELFF. The CDR3 DNA follows: TGCAGCGTCCTAACTGGACAGGTCACCGGGGAGCTGTTTTTT.

The gene calls are TRBV2 and TRBJ1-2; D is unclear. V lost 2 bases, J lost 4 bases, and 8 bases lay in between. This CDR3 region has 13 residues. The V gene's germline CDR1 is SNHLY and CDR2 FYNNEI. The CDR3 DNA sequence: TGTGCCAGCAGTGAAATCCGTTCCTATGGCTACACCTTC. Residues: CASSEIRSYGYTF.

V gene TRBV9 combines with J gene TRBJ2-6; the match to TRBD1 covers 7 bases. Germline V gene lookup returns CDR1 SGDLS and CDR2 YYNGEE. After removal of 4 bases from V and 2 bases from J, the junction contained 6 bases not matched to a gene. CDR3 length: 16 amino acids. CDR3 in DNA: TGTGCCAGCAGCCCGGACAGGTGGGCTGGGGCCAACGTCCTGACTTTC. This translates into CASSPDRWAGANVLTF.

The V call is TRBV7-2, the J call TRBJ1-5; TRBD1 matches 7 bases. V gave up 5 bases and J gave up 0 bases; unmatched junction bases: 7. Looked up from germline, CDR1 is SGHTA and CDR2 is FQGNSA. The CDR3 contains 16 residues. The CDR3 reads CASSRDSYYSNQPQHF. The CDR3 bases are TGTGCCAGCAGCCGGGACAGCTATTATAGCAATCAGCCCCAGCATTTT.

The chain has TRBV12-3 or TRBV12-4 and TRBJ1-2, with TRBD1 as a possible D gene (5 bases). The CDR3 consists of 15 residues. V lost 3 bases, J lost 8 bases, and 19 bases lay in between. The CDR3 nucleotides are TGTGCCAGCAGTTTCGGGGACCGTATAAGACACGGCTACACCTTC. Amino acids: CASSFGDRIRHGYTF.

This clonotype was counted only a few times. The V gene is TRBV29-1, the J gene TRBJ2-3; 10 nucleotides align to TRBD2. V gave up 5 bases and J gave up 3 bases; unmatched junction bases: 14. Germline lookup yields CDR1 SQVTM and CDR2 ANQGSEA. The CDR3 covers 17 residues. CDR3 DNA sequence: TGCAGCGTTTCGCCCTGGACTAGCGGAACATTGACAGATACGCAGTATTTT. It yields the protein CSVSPWTSGTLTDTQYF.

V usage is TRBV3-1 and J usage is TRBJ1-2; no definite D call. This CDR3 spans 13 amino acids. The V gene's germline CDR1 is LGHDT and CDR2 YNNKEL (reference sequence). Trimming shortened V by 1 base and J by 8 bases, and 11 bases separated the two germline ends. CDR3 protein: CASSQGSRMGYTF. The CDR3 DNA reads TGTGCCAGCAGCCAAGGTTCCAGGATGGGCTACACCTTC.

This chain's CDR3 is CASSLVGGTTQETQYF. The CDR3 DNA reads as TGCGCCAGCAGCTTGGTGGGGGGGACGACCCAAGAGACCCAGTACTTC. The V call is TRBV5-1, the J call TRBJ2-5; 7 bases are a match to TRBD2. V trimming: 0 bases; J trimming: 1 base; junction bases outside the gene matches: 6. The CDR3 runs 16 residues. Per germline, CDR1 SGHRS and CDR2 YFSETQ.

This clonotype has only a few counts. This chain uses TRBV20-1 with TRBJ2-7; TRBD1 agrees at 10 bases. The V gene end was trimmed by 6 bases and the J gene end by 7 bases; junction bases not matched to a gene: 9. This CDR3 region has 13 residues. Per germline, CDR1 DFQATT and CDR2 SNEGSKA (reference sequence). The CDR3 spells CSAPGTGAREQYF. The CDR3, as DNA: TGCAGTGCACCCGGGACAGGGGCCAGGGAGCAGTACTTC.

This clonotype was observed a single time. V usage is TRBV30 and J usage is TRBJ1-1; the match to TRBD1 covers 7 bases. CDR3 length: 14 amino acids. V was clipped by 4 bases and J by 1 base; unmatched bases: 6. The germline gives CDR1 GTSNPN, CDR2 SVGIG (reference sequence). This chain's CDR3 is CAWTLRDRNTEAFF. The CDR3, as DNA: TGTGCCTGGACCCTGCGGGACAGGAACACTGAAGCTTTCTTT.

A few counts support this clonotype. The V call is TRBV10-2, the J call TRBJ1-5, with D tentatively TRBD1 (5 bases). V shed 3 bases and J shed 4 bases, with 13 bases lying between them. The germline V gene has CDR1 WSHSY and CDR2 SAAADI. The CDR3 sequence is 15 residues long. The CDR3: CASSDSGDRNQPQHF. In DNA form, the CDR3 reads TGCGCCAGCAGTGATAGTGGAGACAGAAATCAGCCCCAGCATTTT.

This clonotype was seen more than once but under ten times. The chain recombines TRBV5-1 with TRBJ1-4; D is possibly TRBD1 (5 bases). In germline, CDR1 is SGHRS, CDR2 YFSETQ. The CDR3 runs to 15 residues. Trimming removed 3 bases from V and 4 bases from J, with 13 bases in between. CDR3 amino acids: CASSSEGRNNEKLFF. In DNA, the CDR3 is TGCGCCAGCAGCTCCGAGGGACGGAATAATGAAAAACTGTTTTTT. The full variable domain, rest sourced from reference TRBV5-1 and TRBJ1-4, is KAGVTQTPRYLIKTRGQQVTLSCSPISGHRSVSWYQQTPGQGLQFLFEYFSETQRNKGNFPGRFSGRQFSNSRSEMNVSTLELGDSALYLCASSSEGRNNEKLFFGSGTQLSVL.

The chain employs TRBV29-1 and TRBJ2-5; D gene unclear. The CDR3 consists of 11 residues. The germline V and J ends were trimmed by 0 bases and 7 bases, with 6 bases remaining between them. Germline lookup yields CDR1 SQVTM and CDR2 ANQGSEA. The CDR3 spells CSVEDNGTQYF. CDR3 nucleotide sequence: TGCAGCGTTGAAGATAACGGGACCCAGTACTTC.

The chain carries TRBV12-3 or TRBV12-4 and TRBJ2-1; D perhaps matches TRBD2 (5 bases). Trimming stripped 9 bases from V and 4 bases from J, with 13 bases between. The CDR3 is 13 residues long. CDR3 sequence reads: CASRERMYNEQFF. CDR3 DNA sequence: TGTGCCAGTCGGGAACGGATGTACAATGAGCAGTTCTTC.

This chain joins TRBV13 and TRBJ1-4; tentative D call: TRBD1 (6 bases). The CDR3 is 11 amino acids. Germline V gives CDR1 PRHDT, CDR2 FYEKMQ (reference sequence). V lost 4 bases and J 15 bases, leaving 12 bases between the germline ends. CDR3: CASSSSGDLFF. CDR3 nucleotides: TGTGCCAGCAGCTCCTCAGGGGACTTGTTTTTT. The complete variable domain, with remaining parts taken from reference TRBV13 and TRBJ1-4, reads AAGVIQSPRHLIKEKRETATLKCYPIPRHDTVYWYQQGPGQDPQFLISFYEKMQSDKGSIPDRFSAQQFSDYHSELNMSSLELGDSALYFCASSSSGDLFFGSGTQLSVL.